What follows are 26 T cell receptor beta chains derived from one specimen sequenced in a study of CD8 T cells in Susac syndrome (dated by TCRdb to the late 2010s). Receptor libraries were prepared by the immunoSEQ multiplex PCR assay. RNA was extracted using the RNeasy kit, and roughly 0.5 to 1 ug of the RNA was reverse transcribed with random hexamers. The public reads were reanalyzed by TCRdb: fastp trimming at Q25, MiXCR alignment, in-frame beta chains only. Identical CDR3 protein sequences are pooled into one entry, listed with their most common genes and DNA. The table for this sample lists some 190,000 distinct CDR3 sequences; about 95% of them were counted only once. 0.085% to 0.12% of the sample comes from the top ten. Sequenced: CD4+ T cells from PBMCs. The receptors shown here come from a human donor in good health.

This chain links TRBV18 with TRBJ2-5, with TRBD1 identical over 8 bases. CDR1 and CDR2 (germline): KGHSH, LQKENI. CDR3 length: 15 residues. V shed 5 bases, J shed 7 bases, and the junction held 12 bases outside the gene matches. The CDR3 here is CASSSGQGPIGTQYF. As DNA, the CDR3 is TGTGCCAGCTCATCAGGACAGGGACCGATAGGGACCCAGTACTTC.

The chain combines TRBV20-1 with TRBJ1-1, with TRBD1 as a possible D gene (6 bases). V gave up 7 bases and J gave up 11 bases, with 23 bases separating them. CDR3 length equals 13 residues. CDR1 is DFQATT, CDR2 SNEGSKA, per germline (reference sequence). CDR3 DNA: TGCAGTGTCAAGATTGGGGGGCGGGTACGGGCTTTCTTT. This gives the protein CSVKIGGRVRAFF.

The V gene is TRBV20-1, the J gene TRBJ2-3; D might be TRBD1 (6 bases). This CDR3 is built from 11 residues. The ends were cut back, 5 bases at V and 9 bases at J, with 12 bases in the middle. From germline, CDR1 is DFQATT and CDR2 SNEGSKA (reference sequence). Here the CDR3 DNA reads TGCAGTGCTCGGACAGCGTCCACGCAGTATTTT. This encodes CSARTASTQYF.

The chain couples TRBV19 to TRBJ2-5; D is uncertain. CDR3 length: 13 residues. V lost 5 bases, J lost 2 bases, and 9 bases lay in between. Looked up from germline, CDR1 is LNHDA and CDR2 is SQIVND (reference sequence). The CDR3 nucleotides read TGTGCCAGTAGTCGTAATAGTCAAGAGACCCAGTACTTC. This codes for CASSRNSQETQYF.

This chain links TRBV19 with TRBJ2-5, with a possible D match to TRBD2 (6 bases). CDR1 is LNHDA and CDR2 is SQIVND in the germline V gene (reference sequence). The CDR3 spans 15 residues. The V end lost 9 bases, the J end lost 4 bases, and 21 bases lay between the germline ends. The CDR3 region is CASQGPGEPRETQYF. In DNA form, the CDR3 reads TGTGCCAGCCAGGGTCCGGGGGAGCCTCGAGAGACCCAGTACTTC.

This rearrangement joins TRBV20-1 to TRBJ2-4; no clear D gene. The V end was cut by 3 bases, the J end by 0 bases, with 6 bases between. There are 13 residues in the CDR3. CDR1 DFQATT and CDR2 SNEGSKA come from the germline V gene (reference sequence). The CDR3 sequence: CSASFPAKNIQYF. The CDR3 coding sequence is TGCAGTGCTAGTTTTCCAGCCAAAAACATTCAGTACTTC.

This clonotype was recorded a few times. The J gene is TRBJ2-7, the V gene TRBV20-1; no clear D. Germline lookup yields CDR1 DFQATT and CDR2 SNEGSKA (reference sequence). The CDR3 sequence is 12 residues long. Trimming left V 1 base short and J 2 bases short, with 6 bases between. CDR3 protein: CSARGATYEQYF. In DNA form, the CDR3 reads TGCAGTGCTAGAGGTGCTACCTACGAGCAGTACTTC.

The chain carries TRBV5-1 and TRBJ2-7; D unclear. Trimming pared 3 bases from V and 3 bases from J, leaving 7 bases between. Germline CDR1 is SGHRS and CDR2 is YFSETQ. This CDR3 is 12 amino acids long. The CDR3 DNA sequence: TGCGCCAGCAGCTCGCCTGGCTACGAGCAGTACTTC. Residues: CASSSPGYEQYF. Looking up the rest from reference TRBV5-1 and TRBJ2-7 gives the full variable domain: KAGVTQTPRYLIKTRGQQVTLSCSPISGHRSVSWYQQTPGQGLQFLFEYFSETQRNKGNFPGRFSGRQFSNSRSEMNVSTLELGDSALYLCASSSPGYEQYFGPGTRLTVT.

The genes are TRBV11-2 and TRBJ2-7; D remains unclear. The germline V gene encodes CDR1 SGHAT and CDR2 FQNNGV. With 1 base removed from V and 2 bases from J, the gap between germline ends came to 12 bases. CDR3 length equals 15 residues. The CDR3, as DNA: TGTGCCAGCAGCTTAGGCACGGGTAATACCTACGAGCAGTACTTC. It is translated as CASSLGTGNTYEQYF.

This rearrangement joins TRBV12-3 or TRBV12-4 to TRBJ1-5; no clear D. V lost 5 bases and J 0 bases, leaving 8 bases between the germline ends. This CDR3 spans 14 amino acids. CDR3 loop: CASSPQLSNQPQHF. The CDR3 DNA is TGTGCCAGCAGTCCACAGCTTAGCAATCAGCCCCAGCATTTT.

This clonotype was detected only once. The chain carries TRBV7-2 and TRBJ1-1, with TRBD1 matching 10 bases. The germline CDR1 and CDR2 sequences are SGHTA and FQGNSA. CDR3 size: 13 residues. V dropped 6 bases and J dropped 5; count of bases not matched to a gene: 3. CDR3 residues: CASRGTGVTEAFF. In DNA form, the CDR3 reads TGTGCCAGCAGGGGGACAGGGGTAACTGAAGCTTTCTTT. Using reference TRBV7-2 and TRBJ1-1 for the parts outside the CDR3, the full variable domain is GAGVSQSPSNKVTEKGKDVELRCDPISGHTALYWYRQSLGQGLEFLIYFQGNSAPDKSGLPSDRFSAERTGGSVSTLTIQRTQQEDSAVYLCASRGTGVTEAFFGQGTRLTVV.

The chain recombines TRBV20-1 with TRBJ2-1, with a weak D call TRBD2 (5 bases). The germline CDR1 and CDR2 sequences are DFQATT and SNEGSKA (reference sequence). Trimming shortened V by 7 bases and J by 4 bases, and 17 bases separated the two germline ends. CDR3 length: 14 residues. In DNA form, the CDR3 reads TGCAGTGTGGCCCAAGCGGCTGCGTACAATGAGCAGTTCTTC. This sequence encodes CSVAQAAAYNEQFF.

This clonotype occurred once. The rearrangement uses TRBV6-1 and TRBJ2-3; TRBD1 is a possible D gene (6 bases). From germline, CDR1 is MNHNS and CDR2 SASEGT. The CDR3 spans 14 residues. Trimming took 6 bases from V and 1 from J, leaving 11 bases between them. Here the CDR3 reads CASSGAGGTDTQYF. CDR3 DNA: TGTGCCAGCAGCGGGGCAGGGGGCACAGATACGCAGTATTTT.

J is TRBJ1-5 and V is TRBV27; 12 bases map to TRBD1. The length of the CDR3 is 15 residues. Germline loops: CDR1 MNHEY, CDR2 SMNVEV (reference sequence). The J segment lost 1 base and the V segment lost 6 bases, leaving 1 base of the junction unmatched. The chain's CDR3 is CASRGTGGSNQPQHF. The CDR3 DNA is TGTGCCAGCAGGGGGACAGGGGGCAGCAATCAGCCCCAGCATTTT.

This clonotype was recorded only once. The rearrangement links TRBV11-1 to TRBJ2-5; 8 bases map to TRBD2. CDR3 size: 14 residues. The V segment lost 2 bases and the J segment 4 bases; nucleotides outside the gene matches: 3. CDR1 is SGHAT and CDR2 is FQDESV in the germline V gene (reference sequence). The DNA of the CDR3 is TGTGCCAGCAGCTTAAGGCTAGCGGGAGAGACCCAGTACTTC. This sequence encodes CASSLRLAGETQYF.

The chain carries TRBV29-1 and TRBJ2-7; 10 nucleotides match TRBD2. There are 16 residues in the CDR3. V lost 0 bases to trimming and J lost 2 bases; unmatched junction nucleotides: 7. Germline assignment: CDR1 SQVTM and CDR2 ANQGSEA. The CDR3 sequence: CSVEDRGLAGAYEQYF. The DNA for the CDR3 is TGCAGCGTTGAAGATCGAGGGCTAGCGGGAGCCTACGAGCAGTACTTC.

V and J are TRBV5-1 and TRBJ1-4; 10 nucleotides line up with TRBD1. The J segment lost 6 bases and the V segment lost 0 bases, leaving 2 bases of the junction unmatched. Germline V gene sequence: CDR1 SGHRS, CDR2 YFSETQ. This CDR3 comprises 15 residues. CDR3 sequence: CASSLEGTGDEKLFF. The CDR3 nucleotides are TGCGCCAGCAGCTTGGAGGGGACAGGGGATGAAAAACTGTTTTTT. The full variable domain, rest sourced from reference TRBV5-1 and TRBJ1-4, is KAGVTQTPRYLIKTRGQQVTLSCSPISGHRSVSWYQQTPGQGLQFLFEYFSETQRNKGNFPGRFSGRQFSNSRSEMNVSTLELGDSALYLCASSLEGTGDEKLFFGSGTQLSVL.

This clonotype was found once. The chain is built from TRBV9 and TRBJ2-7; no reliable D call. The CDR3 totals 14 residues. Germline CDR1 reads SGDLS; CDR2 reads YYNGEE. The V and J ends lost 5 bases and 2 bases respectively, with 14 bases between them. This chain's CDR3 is CASSRFTVPYEQYF. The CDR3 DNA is TGTGCCAGCAGTAGATTTACCGTTCCCTACGAGCAGTACTTC.

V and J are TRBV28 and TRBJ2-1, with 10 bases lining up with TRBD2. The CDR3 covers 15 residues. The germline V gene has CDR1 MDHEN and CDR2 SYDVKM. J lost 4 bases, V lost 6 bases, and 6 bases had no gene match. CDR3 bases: TGTGCCAGCAGCCCGACTAGCGGGCTGTACAATGAGCAGTTCTTC. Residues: CASSPTSGLYNEQFF.

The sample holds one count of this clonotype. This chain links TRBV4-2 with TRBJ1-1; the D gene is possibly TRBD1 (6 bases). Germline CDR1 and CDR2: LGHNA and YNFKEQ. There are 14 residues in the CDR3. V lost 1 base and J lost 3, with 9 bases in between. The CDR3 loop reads CASSQVQGYTEAFF. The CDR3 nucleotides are TGTGCCAGCAGCCAAGTGCAGGGGTACACTGAAGCTTTCTTT.

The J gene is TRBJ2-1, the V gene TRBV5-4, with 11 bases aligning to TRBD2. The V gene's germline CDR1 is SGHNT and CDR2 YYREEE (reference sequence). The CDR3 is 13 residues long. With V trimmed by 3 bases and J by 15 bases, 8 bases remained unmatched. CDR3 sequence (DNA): TGTGCCAGCAGCTCGACTAGCGGGGAGATTAGGTTCTTC. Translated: CASSSTSGEIRFF.

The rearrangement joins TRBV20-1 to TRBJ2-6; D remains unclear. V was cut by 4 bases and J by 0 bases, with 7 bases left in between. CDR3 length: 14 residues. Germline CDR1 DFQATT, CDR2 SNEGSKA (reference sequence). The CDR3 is CSATGLSGANVLTF. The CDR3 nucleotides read TGCAGTGCTACCGGCCTCTCTGGGGCCAACGTCCTGACTTTC.

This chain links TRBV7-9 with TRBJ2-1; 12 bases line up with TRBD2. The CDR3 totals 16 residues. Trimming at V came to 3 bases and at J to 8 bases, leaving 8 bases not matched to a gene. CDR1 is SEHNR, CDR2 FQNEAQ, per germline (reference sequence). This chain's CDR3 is CASSFVVTSGSHEQFF. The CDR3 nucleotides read TGTGCCAGCAGCTTTGTTGTGACTAGCGGGAGCCATGAGCAGTTCTTC.

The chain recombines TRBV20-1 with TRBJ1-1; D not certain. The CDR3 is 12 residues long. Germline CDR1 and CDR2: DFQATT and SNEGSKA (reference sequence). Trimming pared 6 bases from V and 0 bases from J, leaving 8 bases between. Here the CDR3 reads CSAGRVNTEAFF. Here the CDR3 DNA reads TGCAGTGCCGGCAGAGTGAACACTGAAGCTTTCTTT.

The CDR3 sequence is CAMETQYF. The DNA of the CDR3 is TGTGCCATGGAGACCCAGTACTTC. This rearrangement joins TRBV27 to TRBJ2-5; the D is unclear. Germline CDR1 is MNHEY and CDR2 is SMNVEV (reference sequence). This CDR3 region has 8 residues. V was pared by 10 bases and J by 5 bases, with 2 bases between.

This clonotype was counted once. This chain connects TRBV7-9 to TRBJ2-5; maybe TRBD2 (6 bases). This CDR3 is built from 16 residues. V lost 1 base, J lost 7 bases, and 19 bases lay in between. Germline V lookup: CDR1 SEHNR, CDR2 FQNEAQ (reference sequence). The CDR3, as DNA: TGTGCCAGCAGCTTAGGACCGGGACTCCCGGTGGGGACCCAGTACTTC. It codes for CASSLGPGLPVGTQYF.